The following is a T cell receptor (beta chain) sequence with its context. The record originates from a study of blood T cell repertoires in COVID-19. As for the study in general: Specimens from acute and convalescent COVID-19 originated in the United States, Italy and Spain. T cells, B-cell-depleted T cells, or PBMCs supplied cDNA or gDNA.

The CDR3 has 15 residues. Germline lookup yields CDR1 SGHRS and CDR2 YFSETQ. The V and J ends lost 4 bases and 2 bases respectively, with 10 bases between them. In the study's own analysis: Reference gene primers were amplified, and this amplification served to estimate nucleated cell counts. The method was immunoSEQ multiplex PCR; TCRdb's version includes in-frame clones alone and lacks a portion of them. V and J calls and clone size are as listed in that table; D and trimming were resolved from the DNA. The sample includes around 65,000 clones, about four fifths seen only once; the top ten take roughly 44%.

The sequencing input was peripheral blood. This sequence originates from a human donor in a cohort sampled during active COVID-19. This chain connects TRBV5-1 to TRBJ2-6, with a possible D match to TRBD1 (6 bases). The CDR3 coding sequence is TGCGCCAGCAGCGTACAGGGCCCTGGGGCCAACGTCCTGACTTTC. Its protein product is CASSVQGPGANVLTF.